These 32 T cell receptor beta chains originate from one sample sequenced in a study of blood T cell repertoires in COVID-19. TCRdb's table, derived via immunoSEQ multiplex PCR, lists solely in-frame clones and lacks some. The sample lists some 240,000 clones, roughly 85% seen once, with around 2.5% in the top ten. Sample: peripheral blood. Every receptor here comes from a woman in her 70s with COVID-19, enrolled during active disease.

The rearrangement joins TRBV18 to TRBJ2-4, with 8 nucleotides matching TRBD1. Germline V gene data show CDR1 as KGHSH and CDR2 as LQKENI. The CDR3 is 14 residues long. J lost 9 bases, V lost 6 bases, and 10 bases had no gene match. CDR3 bases: TGTGCCAGCTCCCCTGGGACAGGTCAGGGCATTCAGTACTTC. Translation gives CASSPGTGQGIQYF.

The V call is TRBV7-6, the J call TRBJ1-5; D is ambiguous. The CDR3 loop spans 15 amino acids. Germline CDR1 is SGHVS and CDR2 is FNYEAQ. Deletions cut 5 bases from V and 0 bases from J, with 11 bases between. The CDR3 DNA reads as TGTGCCAGCAGCCCGTGGCCGATTAGCAATCAGCCCCAGCATTTT. It specifies CASSPWPISNQPQHF.

This CDR3 reads CATSRDRQAGNTIYF. The CDR3 DNA follows: TGTGCCACCAGCAGAGATCGACAAGCTGGAAACACCATATATTTT. This rearrangement joins TRBV15 to TRBJ1-3, with D unclear. The CDR3 covers 15 residues. Trimming took off 0 bases at V and 2 bases at J, with 8 bases between the two ends. Germline values: CDR1 LNHNV, CDR2 YYDKDF (reference sequence).

V and J are TRBV19 and TRBJ1-3; the match to TRBD1 covers 7 bases. The V gene's germline CDR1 is LNHDA and CDR2 SQIVND (reference sequence). J gave up 4 bases and V 6 bases, and 12 bases lay outside the gene matches. The CDR3 contains 16 residues. CDR3 in DNA: TGTGCCAGTAGCATGTCGGACAGGTTGGGAGGAAACACCATATATTTT. It specifies CASSMSDRLGGNTIYF.

V is TRBV7-2 and J is TRBJ1-1; the D gene is possibly TRBD1 (6 bases). The germline CDR1 and CDR2 sequences are SGHTA and FQGNSA. CDR3 size: 14 residues. The ends were cut back, 5 bases at V and 0 bases at J, with 10 bases in the middle. As DNA, the CDR3 is TGTGCCAGCAGCAAAGGACAGCTGAACACTGAAGCTTTCTTT. Protein sequence: CASSKGQLNTEAFF.

A single count supports this clone. At one of its ends the junction is not consistent with the germline gene, which may arise from a read error. The chain joins TRBV7-7 to TRBJ2-1, with 8 bases that match TRBD2. The CDR3 sequence is 16 residues long. Per the germline V gene, CDR1 is SSHAT and CDR2 is FNYEAQ (reference sequence). Written as DNA, the CDR3 is TGTGCTAGCAGCTTAGGGGTTAGCGGGGTATACAATGAGCAGTTCTTC. Amino acids: CASSLGVSGVYNEQFF.

This rearrangement joins TRBV19 to TRBJ2-1; weak D call: TRBD2 (6 bases). This CDR3 has 17 amino acids. Trimming took 5 bases from V and 1 from J, leaving 18 bases between them. Germline loops: CDR1 LNHDA, CDR2 SQIVND (reference sequence). In DNA form, the CDR3 reads TGTGCCAGTAGTCCCATACAAAGCGGGTTTTCCTACAATGAGCAGTTCTTC. Its translation is CASSPIQSGFSYNEQFF.

The rearrangement uses TRBV23-1 and TRBJ1-3; TRBD1 matches 7 bases. TRBV23-1 is known as an ORF, though its function is uncertain. The ends lost 3 bases at V and 0 bases at J; junction bases unmatched: 14. The CDR3 consists of 19 residues. CDR3 DNA sequence: TGCGCCAGCAGTCAGCCCCGACAGGGTCTCAACGCCTCTGGAAACACCATATATTTT. Translating it yields CASSQPRQGLNASGNTIYF.

The chain joins TRBV30 to TRBJ1-6; 8 bases match TRBD1. The CDR3 is 16 residues long. Germline assignment: CDR1 GTSNPN and CDR2 SVGIG (reference sequence). J gave up 9 bases and V 0 bases, and 10 bases lay outside the gene matches. CDR3 sequence: CAWSVQGVTISSPLHF. In DNA, the CDR3 is TGTGCCTGGAGTGTACAGGGGGTTACGATTAGTTCACCCCTCCACTTT.

The chain recombines TRBV6-5 with TRBJ2-5, with 8 nucleotides matching TRBD2. J lost 4 bases, V lost 10 bases, and 11 bases had no gene match. The CDR3 is 14 amino acids. Germline CDR1 is MNHEY and CDR2 is SVGAGI. CDR3 DNA sequence: TGTGCCACGCTCCCGGGGGGGGGTCGAGAGACCCAGTACTTC. This translates into CATLPGGGRETQYF.

The gene calls are TRBV7-2 and TRBJ2-3, with D uncertain. Per the germline V gene, CDR1 is SGHTA and CDR2 is FQGNSA. The CDR3 has 14 amino acids. Trimming took off 1 base at V and 6 bases at J, with 11 bases between the two ends. The CDR3 region has the DNA TGTGCCAGCAGCTTAGGCGGAGCACGGGATACGCAGTATTTT. Translation: CASSLGGARDTQYF.

On this clone: Within the sample, other DNA sequences also encode this same CDR3. The J gene is TRBJ2-7, the V gene TRBV5-6; TRBD2 is a possible D gene (5 bases). Germline V lookup: CDR1 SGHDT, CDR2 YYEEEE. Deletions cut 0 bases from V and 4 bases from J, with 11 bases between. This CDR3 is 14 amino acids long. Here the CDR3 reads CASSLAARTYEQYF. The CDR3 bases are TGTGCCAGCAGCTTGGCAGCCAGGACTTACGAGCAGTACTTC.

The table lists this clone with a few counts. The V and J genes are TRBV21-1 and TRBJ1-1; the table's D call TRBD1 went unverified against the DNA. TRBV21-1 corresponds to a pseudogene. The CDR3 is made up of 17 amino acids. CDR3 sequence reads: CASSKVKGQGPNTEAFF. The CDR3 nucleotides are TGTGCCAGCAGCAAAGTTAAGGGACAGGGACCGAACACTGAAGCTTTCTTT.

This chain uses TRBV2 with TRBJ2-1; weak D call: TRBD2 (5 bases). Looked up from germline, CDR1 is SNHLY and CDR2 is FYNNEI. This CDR3 is 14 amino acids long. V shed 1 base and J shed 5 bases, with 9 bases lying between them. The CDR3 DNA follows: TGTGCCAGCAGTGAAGGACTATATAACAATGAGCAGTTCTTC. This codes for CASSEGLYNNEQFF.

This chain links TRBV5-8 with TRBJ2-1, with D tentatively TRBD1 (5 bases). The CDR3 is made up of 13 amino acids. V was trimmed by 4 bases and J by 10 bases, leaving 15 bases between them. CDR1 is SGHTS and CDR2 is YDEGEE in the germline V gene. DNA of the CDR3: TGTGCCAGCAGCCGGGTAGGGGCTCGAGAGCAGTTCTTC. Its translation is CASSRVGAREQFF.

The chain is built from TRBV28 and TRBJ1-3, with D tentatively TRBD1 (6 bases). Between the trimmed V and J ends, which lost 5 bases and 4 bases, there was a span of 21 bases. Germline CDR1 MDHEN, CDR2 SYDVKM. The CDR3 is made up of 17 amino acids. CDR3 coding DNA: TGTGCCAGCAGTCCCGTGAGGGGGGGAAGAACAGGAAACACCATATATTTT. Its translation: CASSPVRGGRTGNTIYF.

The rearrangement joins TRBV11-3 to TRBJ2-2; TRBD1 aligns across 9 bases. V shed 5 bases, J shed 1 base, and the junction held 2 bases outside the gene matches. CDR1 is SGHNT, CDR2 YENEEA, per germline. CDR3 length: 15 residues. The CDR3 reads CASSNRGLNTGELFF. The DNA of the CDR3 is TGTGCCAGCAGCAACAGGGGGCTGAACACCGGGGAGCTGTTTTTT.

The chain couples TRBV19 to TRBJ1-1; D is possibly TRBD1 (6 bases). The V gene lost 8 bases and the J gene lost 0 bases, with 16 bases spanning the gap. Germline V gene data show CDR1 as LNHDA and CDR2 as SQIVND (reference sequence). There are 15 residues in the CDR3. The CDR3: CASGNQGPMNTEAFF. DNA for the CDR3: TGTGCCAGTGGTAATCAGGGGCCCATGAACACTGAAGCTTTCTTT.

The rearrangement uses TRBV3-1 (or the pseudogene TRBV3-2) and TRBJ2-3, with 11 bases fitting TRBD1. In germline, CDR1 is LGHDT, CDR2 YNNKEL (reference sequence). V dropped 1 base and J dropped 4; count of bases not matched to a gene: 4. This CDR3 spans 16 amino acids. CDR3 protein: CASSQVRTGGADTQYF. Written as DNA, the CDR3 is TGTGCCAGCAGCCAAGTGCGGACAGGGGGCGCAGATACGCAGTATTTT.

The CDR3 DNA sequence: TGTGCCAGCAGCACCACTAGCGGGGGCTCCTACAATGAGCAGTTCTTC. Its translation: CASSTTSGGSYNEQFF. The chain recombines TRBV7-9 with TRBJ2-1; 11 nucleotides agree with TRBD2. V gave up 5 bases and J gave up 0 bases; unmatched junction bases: 3. The germline gives CDR1 SEHNR, CDR2 FQNEAQ (reference sequence). CDR3 length: 16 residues.

The chain has TRBV11-2 and TRBJ1-1; tentatively, D is TRBD1 (6 bases). V lost 0 bases, J lost 3 bases, and 14 bases lay in between. There are 16 residues in the CDR3. Per the germline V gene, CDR1 is SGHAT and CDR2 is FQNNGV. CDR3 residues: CASSLDRGRGDTEAFF. The CDR3 DNA sequence: TGTGCCAGCAGCTTAGATCGAGGGAGGGGGGACACTGAAGCTTTCTTT. Filled out from reference TRBV11-2 and TRBJ1-1, the complete variable domain reads EAGVAQSPRYKIIEKRQSVAFWCNPISGHATLYWYQQILGQGPKLLIQFQNNGVVDDSQLPKDRFSAERLKGVDSTLKIQPAKLEDSAVYLCASSLDRGRGDTEAFFGQGTRLTVV.

V usage is TRBV18 and J usage is TRBJ1-1; D unresolved. The CDR3 spans 15 residues. V lost 2 bases and J lost 3, with 13 bases in between. Germline V gives CDR1 KGHSH, CDR2 LQKENI. As DNA, the CDR3 is TGTGCCAGCTCACCAAGAGGATCGGCAGACACTGAAGCTTTCTTT. Protein sequence: CASSPRGSADTEAFF.

This chain joins TRBV6-2 or TRBV6-3 and TRBJ2-7; 7 bases align to TRBD1. Germline-derived CDR1 and CDR2 are MNHEY and SVGEGT. The junction had 8 bases not matched to a gene; V was cut back by 0 bases and J by 3 bases. CDR3 size: 16 residues. CDR3 DNA sequence: TGTGCCAGCAGTTACTCTGGACAGGTTGAAGGCTACGAGCAGTACTTC. The encoded protein is CASSYSGQVEGYEQYF.

The rearrangement links TRBV6-5 to TRBJ2-7; 10 bases are a match to TRBD1. The CDR3 consists of 12 residues. Germline-derived CDR1 and CDR2 are MNHEY and SVGAGI. J lost 6 bases, V lost 11 bases, and 7 bases had no gene match. Written as DNA, the CDR3 is TGTGCCGGGGGACAGGGGTCTGGCGAGCAGTACTTC. It encodes CAGGQGSGEQYF.

The V and J genes are TRBV30 and TRBJ2-1; 14 positions agree with TRBD2. This CDR3 is 16 amino acids long. With V trimmed by 2 bases and J by 8 bases, 8 bases remained unmatched. Germline V gene sequence: CDR1 GTSNPN, CDR2 SVGIG (reference sequence). Here the CDR3 reads CAWSSPGLAGADEQFF. The CDR3 DNA reads TGTGCCTGGAGTTCTCCGGGACTAGCGGGAGCTGATGAGCAGTTCTTC.

The chain couples TRBV5-1 to TRBJ1-5; TRBD1 agrees at 8 bases. CDR1 is SGHRS, CDR2 YFSETQ, per germline. V was clipped by 4 bases and J by 6 bases; unmatched bases: 9. CDR3 length: 15 residues. The CDR3 region is CASSIETGAGQPQHF. As DNA, the CDR3 is TGCGCCAGCAGCATAGAGACAGGGGCCGGTCAGCCCCAGCATTTT.

The rearrangement uses TRBV4-3 and TRBJ1-1; a possible D gene is TRBD1 (6 bases). CDR1 is LGHNA and CDR2 is YSLEER in the germline V gene. CDR3 size: 16 residues. With 0 bases removed from V and 0 bases from J, the gap between germline ends came to 11 bases. CDR3: CASSQDRTVMNTEAFF. As DNA, the CDR3 is TGCGCCAGCAGCCAAGATAGGACAGTAATGAACACTGAAGCTTTCTTT.

This chain uses TRBV21-1 with TRBJ1-2; no check of the table's D call, TRBD1, against the DNA was made. TRBV21-1 is marked as a pseudogene. This CDR3 has 15 amino acids. The CDR3 DNA follows: TGTGCCAGCAGCAAACCCCAGGCCGAGTTCTATGGCTACACCTTC. Protein sequence: CASSKPQAEFYGYTF.

V and J are TRBV5-5 and TRBJ1-5, with a tentative D call TRBD1 (5 bases). CDR3 length: 15 residues. The germline CDR1 and CDR2 sequences are SGHKS and YYEKEE (reference sequence). V lost 1 base and J 3 bases, leaving 11 bases between the germline ends. The CDR3: CASSLQGGSNQPQHF. The CDR3 DNA is TGTGCCAGCAGCTTGCAGGGAGGGTCCAATCAGCCCCAGCATTTT. The whole variable domain, remainder taken from reference TRBV5-5 and TRBJ1-5, is DAGVTQSPTHLIKTRGQQVTLRCSPISGHKSVSWYQQVLGQGPQFIFQYYEKEERGRGNFPDRFSARQFPNYSSELNVNALLLGDSALYLCASSLQGGSNQPQHFGDGTRLSIL.

This chain connects TRBV28 to TRBJ2-2; tentatively, D is TRBD1 (6 bases). CDR3 length: 14 residues. Germline values: CDR1 MDHEN, CDR2 SYDVKM. V was clipped by 7 bases and J by 4 bases, with 13 bases between them. CDR3 nucleotides: TGTGCCAGCATCCCCAGGGGTCGCACCGGGGAGCTGTTTTTT. Protein: CASIPRGRTGELFF.

This clone was found once. The gene calls are TRBV24-1 and TRBJ2-3; possibly TRBD1 for D (7 bases). Germline CDR1 is KGHDR and CDR2 is SFDVKD. Trimming cost V 5 bases and J 0 bases, with 20 bases left between them. This CDR3 region has 18 residues. DNA of the CDR3: TGTGCCACCAGTGCTTTAGGCAGGGCAGGGGGGAGCACAGATACGCAGTATTTT. Amino acids: CATSALGRAGGSTDTQYF.

Note on this clone: The germline gene is not matched at one end of the junction; a read error may be the cause. The chain carries TRBV2 and TRBJ2-1; TRBD1 matches 8 bases. The CDR3 has 14 amino acids. CDR1 is SNHLY, CDR2 FYNNEI, per germline. CDR3 sequence reads: CSSTKDRDDNEQFF. Here the CDR3 DNA reads TGTTCCAGCACCAAGGACAGGGACGACAATGAGCAGTTCTTC.